Given below is one T cell receptor (beta chain) in context. The entry originates in a study of cytotoxic CD8 clonotypes in ibrutinib-treated CLL. Sequencing used immunoSEQ multiplex PCR; TCRdb keeps in-frame clones, though not all of them. The sample yields about 200,000 clones, roughly 65% seen once. The sequence came from a human donor with chronic lymphocytic leukemia. The starting material was PBMCs, obtained after 12 months of ibrutinib treatment.

The CDR3 region is CASSYAKSSYEQYF. CDR3 nucleotide sequence: TGTGCCAGCAGTTACGCCAAGAGCTCCTACGAGCAGTACTTC. The chain uses TRBV6-5 and TRBJ2-7; no reliable D call. V lost 2 bases and J 0 bases, leaving 8 bases between the germline ends. The CDR3 consists of 14 residues. Looked up from germline, CDR1 is MNHEY and CDR2 is SVGAGI.